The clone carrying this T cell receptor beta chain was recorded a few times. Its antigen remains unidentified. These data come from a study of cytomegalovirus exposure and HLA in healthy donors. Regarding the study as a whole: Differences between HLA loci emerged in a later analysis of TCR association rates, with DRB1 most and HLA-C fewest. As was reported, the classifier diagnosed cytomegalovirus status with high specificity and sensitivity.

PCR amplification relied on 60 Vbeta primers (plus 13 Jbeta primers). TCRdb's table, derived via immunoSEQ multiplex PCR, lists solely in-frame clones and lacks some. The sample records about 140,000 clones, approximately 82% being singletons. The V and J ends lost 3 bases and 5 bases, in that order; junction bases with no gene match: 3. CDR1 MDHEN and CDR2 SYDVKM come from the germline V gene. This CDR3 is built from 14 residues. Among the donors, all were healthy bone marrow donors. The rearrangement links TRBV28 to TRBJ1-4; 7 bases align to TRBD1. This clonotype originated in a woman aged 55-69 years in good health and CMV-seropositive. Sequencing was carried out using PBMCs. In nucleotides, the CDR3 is TGTGCCAGCAGTTTGACAGGGCAAAATGAAAAACTGTTTTTT. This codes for CASSLTGQNEKLFF.